This TCR beta chain was captured by sequencing in a study of T cell repertoires in cytomegalovirus infection. CDR1 and CDR2 from the germline V gene are SGHTA and FQGNSA. V lost 2 bases and J lost 6, with 11 bases in between. This CDR3 spans 13 amino acids. Findings of the study overall: Public TCR beta family frequency separated CMV-and-HLA carriers, including in an independent cohort.

TCRdb processed the reads anew with MiXCR; each CDR3 protein has one entry. The sample consists of hundreds of thousands of distinct CDR3 sequences, around 32% of them appearing once. This clonotype came up many times. Its antigen is unidentified. This rearrangement joins TRBV7-2 to TRBJ2-7; no clear D. This receptor was obtained from a human donor in good health (CMV status not recorded). Some clones in this sample may be carry-over from other donors' samples. This sample comprised cultured PBMCs, obtained from culture after CMV antigen stimulation. This CDR3 reads CASSLQPGGEQYF. In DNA form, the CDR3 reads TGTGCCAGCAGCTTACAACCGGGTGGCGAGCAGTACTTC.